This T cell receptor beta chain was recovered during a study of human T cells and chemical hapten exposure (dated by TCRdb to the early 2020s). The study in broad terms: For sensitization, 2% DPC in acetone was applied to a 2 cm by 2 cm area of upper inner arm skin. The patient cohort, mostly female, included alopecia areata with under or over 50% scalp involvement, alopecia totalis and alopecia universalis. This study followed changes in the peripheral blood TCR repertoire in vivo during primary and secondary sensitization of alopecia patients to the hapten diphenylcyclopropenone (DPC). For TCR sequencing, blood came from 25 to 35 alopecia patients at anywhere from one to four time points (pre-sensitization, 2, 6 and 24 weeks). Patch testing was done on the upper back using Finn chambers containing 0.01% DPC, and results were scored after 6 days according to International Contact Dermatitis Research Group standards. Patient blood was sampled pre-sensitization (week 0) and at 2, 6 and about 24 weeks after DPC sensitization. The libraries were sequenced as a pool, and the TCR yield per sample differed mostly because of small variations in library volumes within the pool. Weekly therapeutic DPC doses were additionally applied to the scalp of patients throughout the roughly 26-week study period. Results and caveats for the whole study, not just this receptor: All patients had alopecia, a presumed autoimmune disease, so their immune response might differ from that of healthy individuals. Repeated subsampling changed both the strength of the expansion versus patch-test correlation and the threshold at which that correlation became significant. DPC sensitization did not change how many TCRs were above 1 in 1000 frequency, and no evidence was found of alterations in global repertoire structure. Patch test score was positively correlated with the number of PT1 expanded TCRs, with significance at thresholds 8, 16 and 32 but not at 4. Significantly more large CDR3 similarity clusters were formed by expanded TCRs than by pre-sensitization or healthy control sets, consistent with antigen-driven responses.

Inclusive of the bounding cysteine and phenylalanine, the CDR3 is 16 residues long. Solely the CDR3 DNA is kept, with 48 bases framed from the first base. This clonotype was seen many times. Its target antigen remains unknown. Base qualities are missing; no much larger clone stands one base away. Reading the label with the study, this specimen's time point is: pre-sensitization, week 0. The treatment or condition label corresponds to: therapeutic diphenylcyclopropenone sensitization with weekly scalp DPC. At each patch-test visit, blood was drawn before the patch test was applied. Patients were considered eligible if aged 18 to 70, diagnosed with alopecia and deemed suitable for DPC therapy, and patients were excluded if pregnant. Total RNA was extracted from unfractionated whole blood collected in Tempus Blood RNA tubes. Libraries were built with RACE. Sequencing relied on a NextSeq 500. Library preparation attached unique molecular identifiers to individual cDNA molecules for quantitative, reproducible TCR counting. For every blood RNA sample, sequencing covered both the TCR alpha and TCR beta chains. The published analysis was carried out like this. A median of around 100,000 TCRs per sample was observed, with a range of about 23,224 to 690,600. V, J and CDR3 annotation of the TCR reads was performed with the Decombinator software suite. To make PS versus PT1 abundance plots, every sample was subsampled to the same number of TCRs (28,000). TCRs were defined as expanded if absent before sensitization and observed at least eight times at the 2-week time point. TCRdb ran its own pipeline on the public reads, namely fastp trimming at Q25 and MiXCR clone calling, and kept in-frame beta chains. Under each unique CDR3 protein, matching rows form one entry showing the most common genes and DNA. For this entry, the V and J calls and clone size follow TCRdb and not the study's own pipeline. The table for this sample lists fewer than 300,000 distinct CDR3 sequences; approximately 8.4% of them were counted only once. The leading ten clones occupy 2.3% of the sample.

The source of this sequence is a woman aged 40 to 50 with alopecia areata. Some clones in this sample may be carry-over from other donors' samples. The chain joins TRBV21-1 to TRBJ2-1; whether TRBD1, the table's D call, matches the DNA was not checked. TRBV21-1 is an annotated pseudogene. The input for sequencing was whole blood, taken in connection with sensitization to the hapten diphenylcyclopropenone (DPC). The nucleotide sequence reads TGTGCCAGCAGCAAGGCCAGGGTCACTTCAAACAATGAGCAGTTCTTC. Its translation is CASSKARVTSNNEQFF.